Here is one T cell receptor beta chain with its context. Produced via immunoSEQ multiplex PCR; TCRdb's table is partial and in-frame only. The table records tens of thousands of clones, 90% to 95% of them present only once. CDR1 and CDR2 from the germline V gene are WNHNN and SYGVQD (reference sequence). The CDR3 totals 16 residues. The V and J ends lost 3 bases and 7 bases, in that order; junction bases with no gene match: 10. These data are taken from a study of T cell changes during pregnancy in multiple sclerosis. This chain links TRBV10-1 with TRBJ1-2, with 11 bases aligning to TRBD1. This clonotype was sampled from a female donor with multiple sclerosis, enrolled in a pregnancy study. The sequences come from peripheral blood, collected in the first trimester of pregnancy. The CDR3 loop reads CASSDPPGQGACGYTF. As DNA, the CDR3 is TGCGCCAGCAGTGATCCCCCAGGACAGGGGGCGTGTGGCTACACCTTC.